Reported below is one T cell receptor (beta chain). The antigen this receptor binds is unknown. The sample holds no much larger clone one base away, and base qualities are not on file. The data stem from a study of T cell responses to AZD1222 COVID-19 vaccine (dated by TCRdb to about 2021). Broadly, across the study: AZD1222 recipients with second doses at about 4 weeks or about 12 weeks were pooled, because spike-specific TCR depth and breadth did not differ between schedules. A total of more than 230 trial participants underwent TCR sequencing, of whom roughly 210 had received two doses of AZD1222 and about 25 had received two doses of the MenACWY control vaccine. Trial participants were enrolled by age into subgroups of 18-55, 56-69 and 70-plus years, and around 150, 28 and 57 TCR-sequenced participants, respectively, were included in these subgroups. Broader findings and caveats from the paper: Conclusions about previously exposed vaccinees are limited, since just five or six AZD1222 recipients were seropositive for SARS-CoV-2 at baseline. The vaccine-associated CD4 TCRs covered the entire spike protein, and the dominant responses fell in regions 160-218 and 743-854. Participants were mostly white British, with more females than males. The authors suggested clonal diversity may have been underestimated. Reportedly, close to half of the unique spike-specific TCRs recognized epitopes lying outside the regions that are mutated in the B.1.351 and B.1.1.7 variants. No day 14 peak-response samples were available, so repertoires were characterized only after the peak T cell response. In the small 56-69-year group, the increase in depth fell short of significance, most likely because of low power. After two AZD1222 doses, spike-specific TCR breadth and depth were significantly higher than at day 0 and than in MenACWY recipients.

The time point label, read with the paper, signifies: baseline before first vaccination. Vaccinee samples were obtained from the UK trials COV001 and COV002, which included a single-blind randomized controlled phase 2/3 trial of AZD1222 (ChAdOx1 nCoV-19) in healthy adults. Trial participant PBMC samples were collected at day 0 and day 28 after the second dose for TCRbeta chain sequencing. The CDR3 contains 17 residues, cysteine and phenylalanine counted. Left in the record is the CDR3 DNA by itself, 51 bases read in frame from the first base. Looking up the germline V gene yields CDR1 ENHRY and CDR2 SYGVKD. Trimming takes 4 bases off V and 2 bases off J; junction bases not matched to a gene: 9. The CDR3 regions of human TCRbeta chains were analyzed by immunosequencing. The authors' analysis ran thus. Repertoire TCRs were matched against a reference library of SARS-CoV-2-specific TCRs generated with the MIRA antigen-specificity platform. Breadth was defined as the fraction of unique TCRs that were SARS-CoV-2-associated, and depth was defined as the fraction of total T cells that were SARS-CoV-2-associated. Each spike-specific TCR was assigned to its reactive spike region and to a CD4 or CD8 class using the MIRA data. Log10-transformed breadth and depth values were compared by one-way ANOVA with Sidak's multiple comparisons tests. Here the immuneACCESS table is served through TCRdb, limited to in-frame sequences with V and J called. Missing clones are a known gap in these copies; in checked studies unresolved V genes cover under half, and the rest lacks a known reason. For V, J and clone size, that table is used; D and trimming come from the DNA. The sample table shows some 150,000 clones, and 90% to 95% are seen once. The top ten constitute approximately 1.8% of the sample.

This TCR came from an adult in good health. The input for sequencing was peripheral blood, taken on day 0 of AZD1222 vaccination. The chain is assembled from TRBV10-3 and TRBJ2-7, with 12 middle bases fitting TRBD2. The DNA is as follows: TGTGCCATCAGTGCCCTGACTAGCGGGAGATCACCCTACGAGCAGTACTTC. This translates into CAISALTSGRSPYEQYF.